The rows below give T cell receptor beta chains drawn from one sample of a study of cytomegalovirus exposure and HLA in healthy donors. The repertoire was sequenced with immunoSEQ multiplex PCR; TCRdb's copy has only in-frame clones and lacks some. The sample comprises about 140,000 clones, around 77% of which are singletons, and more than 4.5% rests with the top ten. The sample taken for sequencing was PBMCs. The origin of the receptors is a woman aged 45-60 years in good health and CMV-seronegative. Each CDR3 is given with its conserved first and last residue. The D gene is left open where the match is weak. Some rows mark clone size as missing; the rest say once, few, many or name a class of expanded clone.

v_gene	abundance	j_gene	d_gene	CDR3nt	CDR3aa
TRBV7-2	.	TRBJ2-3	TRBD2	TGTGCCAGCAGCGTCTGGACTAGCGGCACAGATACGCAGTATTTT	CASSVWTSGTDTQYF
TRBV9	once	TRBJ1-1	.	TGTGCCAGCAGGGCAACAGGGCTTGAAGCTTTCTTT	CASRATGLEAFF
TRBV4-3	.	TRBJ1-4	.	TGCGCCAGCAGCCAAGAGCTTCGGAATGAAAAACTGTTTTTT	CASSQELRNEKLFF
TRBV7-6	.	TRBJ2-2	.	TGTGCCAGCAGCTTAGCCCAGAACACCGGGGAGCTGTTTTTT	CASSLAQNTGELFF
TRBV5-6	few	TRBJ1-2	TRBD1	TGTGCCAGCAGCTTGGTAGGGGGCGAAGGCTACACCTTC	CASSLVGGEGYTF
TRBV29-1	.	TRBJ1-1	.	TGCAGCGTGGGGACACATATGAACACTGAAGCTTTCTTT	CSVGTHMNTEAFF
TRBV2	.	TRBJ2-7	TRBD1	TGTGCCAGCAGCCCCGACAGGGCGTTTGGTGAGCAGTACTTC	CASSPDRAFGEQYF
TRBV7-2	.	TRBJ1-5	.	TGTGCCAGCAGCTTAGCAGGCGGAGGGGGCAATCAGCCCCAGCATTTT	CASSLAGGGGNQPQHF
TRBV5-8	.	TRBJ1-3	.	TGTGCCAGCAGCGTTGTGCGGGAAACACGTTGGAACACCATATATTTT	CASSVVRETRWNTIYF
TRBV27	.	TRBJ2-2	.	TGTGCCAGCTCCTACACCGGGGAGCTGTTTTTT	CASSYTGELFF
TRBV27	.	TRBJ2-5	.	TGTGCCAGCAGTACCGGGTTACTTGAGACCCAGTACTTC	CASSTGLLETQYF
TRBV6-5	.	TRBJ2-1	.	TGTGCCAGCAGTTCGCAGGGGTTAAGGGAGCAGTTCTTC	CASSSQGLREQFF
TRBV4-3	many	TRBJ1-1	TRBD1	TGCGCCAGCAGCCAAGACCTCAGGACAGGGGGCAGGACTGAAGCTTTCTTT	CASSQDLRTGGRTEAFF
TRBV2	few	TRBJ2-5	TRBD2	TGTGCCAGCACTACTAGCGGGGGAAGTGTGGAGACCCAGTACTTC	CASTTSGGSVETQYF
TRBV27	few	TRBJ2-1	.	TGTGCCAGCAGCCCGGGGGAAGGGCAGCGGTTCTTC	CASSPGEGQRFF